This section outlines one T cell receptor beta chain sequence together with its context. Authors' processing steps: The assay estimated nucleated cells by amplifying reference gene primers. The table came from immunoSEQ multiplex PCR; TCRdb's copy has only in-frame clones and leaves some out. The DNA was the basis for D and trimming; V, J and clone size are from that table. The sample lists some 230,000 clones, 80% to 90% seen once, with roughly 2.8% in the top ten. In germline, CDR1 is KGHSH, CDR2 LQKENI. The CDR3 covers 14 residues. Germline trimming cut 4 bases from V and 5 bases from J; bases unmatched to any gene: 7. This entry is derived from a study of blood T cell repertoires in COVID-19. Study-level information: Sites in the United States, Italy and Spain provided acute and convalescent COVID-19 samples. T cells, B-cell-depleted T cells, or PBMCs provided the cDNA or gDNA that served as material.

V gene TRBV18 combines with J gene TRBJ2-7, with 8 bases aligning to TRBD1. Sequenced: peripheral blood. This receptor was identified in a man between 50 and 59 years old who had recovered from COVID-19. CDR3 bases: TGTGCCAGCTCACAACTACAGGGGGTGGACGAGCAGTACTTC. This sequence encodes CASSQLQGVDEQYF.